Below are 32 T cell receptor beta chains sequenced from a single sample in a study of T cell repertoires in cytomegalovirus infection. MiXCR, applied by TCRdb to the reads, yields one record per CDR3 protein. The sample lists approximately 350,000 distinct CDR3 sequences, just under 35% seen once, with roughly 14% in the top ten. These receptors' targets are unknown. The source was cultured PBMCs, collected from culture after CMV antigen stimulation. These receptors came from a human donor in good health (CMV status not recorded). Some clones in this sample may be carry-over from other donors' samples.

This clonotype appeared many times. The chain links TRBV7-2 to TRBJ1-1; maybe TRBD1 (5 bases). Between the trimmed V and J ends, which lost 5 bases and 7 bases, there was a span of 17 bases. Germline CDR1 SGHTA, CDR2 FQGNSA. The CDR3 is 14 amino acids. The CDR3: CASSPRGYGNEAFF. The CDR3 region has the DNA TGTGCCAGCAGCCCCCGGGGGTACGGTAATGAAGCTTTCTTT. Looking up the rest from reference TRBV7-2 and TRBJ1-1 gives the full variable domain: GAGVSQSPSNKVTEKGKDVELRCDPISGHTALYWYRQSLGQGLEFLIYFQGNSAPDKSGLPSDRFSAERTGGSVSTLTIQRTQQEDSAVYLCASSPRGYGNEAFFGQGTRLTVV.

There are many counts of this clonotype. The genes are TRBV7-2 and TRBJ2-7; weak D call: TRBD1 (5 bases). Germline V lookup: CDR1 SGHTA, CDR2 FQGNSA. This CDR3 contains 13 residues. V gave up 4 bases and J gave up 4 bases, with 11 bases separating them. The DNA of the CDR3 is TGTGCCAGCAGCTCTTCCCAGGGTTACGAGCAGTACTTC. Translation: CASSSSQGYEQYF.

This clonotype was found many times. V gene TRBV7-2 combines with J gene TRBJ1-3; D unclear. The CDR3 length is 16 residues. CDR1 is SGHTA, CDR2 FQGNSA, per germline. Trimming shortened V by 3 bases and J by 0 bases, and 12 bases separated the two germline ends. This CDR3 is CASSFGLSGSGNTIYF. For the CDR3, the DNA is TGTGCCAGCAGCTTTGGACTCAGCGGCTCTGGAAACACCATATATTTT.

The sample holds a few counts of this clonotype. The CDR3 spells CASSYPPQGLYYEQYF. The CDR3 DNA sequence: TGTGCCAGCAGTTACCCACCACAGGGACTTTATTACGAGCAGTACTTC. The genes are TRBV6-2 or TRBV6-3 and TRBJ2-7; D is possibly TRBD1 or TRBD2 (6 bases each). V lost 2 bases to trimming and J lost 4 bases, with 18 bases between them. Germline V gives CDR1 MNHEY, CDR2 SVGEGT. This CDR3 contains 16 residues.

V gene TRBV29-1 combines with J gene TRBJ2-1; the D is unclear. The CDR3 is 12 residues long. Per the germline V gene, CDR1 is SQVTM and CDR2 is ANQGSEA. V gave up 2 bases and J gave up 7 bases, with 9 bases separating them. CDR3 loop: CSVESLGNEQFF. The CDR3 nucleotides read TGCAGCGTTGAAAGTTTGGGGAATGAGCAGTTCTTC.

This clonotype occurred a few times. The CDR3 coding sequence is TGTGCCAGCAGCTTGGCGGCCCGGGGCCAAGAGACCCAGTACTTC. Translation gives CASSLAARGQETQYF. This rearrangement joins TRBV5-5 to TRBJ2-5, with TRBD2 as a possible D gene (5 bases). Germline V gene sequence: CDR1 SGHKS, CDR2 YYEKEE (reference sequence). This CDR3 is 15 amino acids long. The V and J ends lost 0 bases and 1 base respectively, with 10 bases between them.

The count of this clonotype is one. The genes are TRBV6-2 or TRBV6-3 and TRBJ2-1; D possibly corresponds to TRBD1 (5 bases). Trimming took off 4 bases at V and 1 base at J, with 20 bases between the two ends. CDR3 length: 18 amino acids. Germline CDR1 and CDR2: MNHEY and SVGEGT. The CDR3 loop reads CASSSPGNPSRSYNEQFF. The CDR3 region has the DNA TGTGCCAGCAGTTCCCCAGGGAACCCCTCGAGGTCCTACAATGAGCAGTTCTTC.

This clonotype was counted between two and nine times. CDR3 in DNA: TGTGCCACCGGGACCACAGGGAAAGATACGCAGTATTTT. Amino acid sequence: CATGTTGKDTQYF. The gene calls are TRBV6-4 and TRBJ2-3, with D possibly TRBD1 on 6 matching bases. The CDR3 runs 13 residues. Trimming took 10 bases from V and 5 from J, leaving 16 bases between them. Germline CDR1 is MRHNA and CDR2 is SNTAGT.

This rearrangement joins TRBV6-1 to TRBJ2-1; 9 nucleotides line up with TRBD2. Germline values: CDR1 MNHNS, CDR2 SASEGT. Trimming at V came to 6 bases and at J to 7 bases, leaving 10 bases not matched to a gene. The CDR3 has 15 amino acids. In DNA form, the CDR3 reads TGTGCCAGCAGGGGGGGAGCGGGAGGATGGAATGAGCAGTTCTTC. It yields the protein CASRGGAGGWNEQFF.

The V and J genes are TRBV30 and TRBJ2-2, with D possibly being TRBD2 (6 bases). CDR1 is GTSNPN, CDR2 SVGIG, per germline (reference sequence). V was clipped by 3 bases and J by 6 bases, with 17 bases between them. CDR3 length: 15 residues. The CDR3 loop reads CAWRGGSSSSGELFF. Written as DNA, the CDR3 is TGTGCCTGGAGGGGAGGTAGTTCTTCGTCCGGGGAGCTGTTTTTT.

J is TRBJ2-5 and V is TRBV4-3; 12 positions agree with TRBD2. Germline values: CDR1 LGHNA, CDR2 YSLEER. This CDR3 has 14 residues. With V trimmed by 0 bases and J by 7 bases, 0 bases remained unmatched. CDR3 bases: TGCGCCAGCAGCCAAGAACTAGCGGGAGGGACCCAGTACTTC. Encoded protein: CASSQELAGGTQYF.

This sequence joins TRBV6-4 and TRBJ2-1, with TRBD2 identical over 10 bases. Germline trimming cut 4 bases from V and 6 bases from J; bases unmatched to any gene: 3. The CDR3 totals 14 residues. Germline V gene data show CDR1 as MRHNA and CDR2 as SNTAGT. The CDR3 nucleotides read TGTGCCAGCAGTGCAGCGGGAGGGCCCAATGAGCAGTTCTTC. This codes for CASSAAGGPNEQFF.

This clonotype has only a few counts. The genes are TRBV10-3 and TRBJ1-1; 8 bases match TRBD1. The length of the CDR3 is 13 residues. Germline assignment: CDR1 ENHRY and CDR2 SYGVKD. With 7 bases clipped from V and 6 bases from J, the junction kept 7 bases outside the gene matches. DNA of the CDR3: TGTGCCATCACCGAGGACAGGGTATCTGAAGCTTTCTTT. Translated, it gives CAITEDRVSEAFF.

A few counts support this clonotype. V and J are TRBV5-1 and TRBJ2-1; no reliable D call. Trimming took 0 bases from V and 2 from J, leaving 9 bases between them. CDR3 length equals 15 residues. Germline-derived CDR1 and CDR2 are SGHRS and YFSETQ. The CDR3 nucleotides read TGCGCCAGCAGCTTGGATACTGGGCCCTACAATGAGCAGTTCTTC. Its translation is CASSLDTGPYNEQFF.

This CDR3 reads CASSLYPNQPQHF. The CDR3 DNA is TGTGCCAGCAGTTTATATCCGAATCAGCCCCAGCATTTT. The gene calls are TRBV27 and TRBJ1-5; no definite D call. The CDR3 spans 13 residues. CDR1 and CDR2 from the germline V gene are MNHEY and SMNVEV (reference sequence). V lost 1 base, J lost 4 bases, and 5 bases lay in between.

The chain recombines TRBV24-1 with TRBJ2-1; no reliable D call. Germline assignment: CDR1 KGHDR and CDR2 SFDVKD. V was trimmed by 2 bases and J by 7 bases, leaving 8 bases between them. This CDR3 is built from 13 residues. CDR3 loop: CATSDWGVNEQFF. CDR3 nucleotide sequence: TGTGCCACCAGTGATTGGGGTGTTAATGAGCAGTTCTTC.

The rearrangement links TRBV6-1 to TRBJ2-1; D is unclear. CDR3 length equals 13 residues. The germline gives CDR1 MNHNS, CDR2 SASEGT. V dropped 5 bases and J dropped 5 bases, with 10 bases sitting between them. Written as DNA, the CDR3 is TGTGCCAGCAGTTGGTCCCGAAACAATGAGCAGTTCTTC. Its translation is CASSWSRNNEQFF.

This clonotype was counted only a few times. This chain joins TRBV2 and TRBJ2-7; 11 bases align to TRBD2. The CDR3 is 14 amino acids. Germline lookup yields CDR1 SNHLY and CDR2 FYNNEI. After removal of 5 bases from V and 2 bases from J, the junction contained 2 bases not matched to a gene. CDR3 region: CASSRLAGTYEQYV. CDR3 sequence (DNA): TGTGCCAGCAGTCGACTAGCGGGAACCTACGAGCAGTACGTC.

This clonotype appeared a few times. The chain uses TRBV10-3 and TRBJ1-1, with 9 bases fitting TRBD1. The CDR3 extends over 16 amino acids. Germline V lookup: CDR1 ENHRY, CDR2 SYGVKD. V lost 6 bases and J lost 5; bases outside the gene matches: 13. This CDR3 reads CAIRTGQGGERTEAFF. CDR3 nucleotide sequence: TGTGCCATCAGAACGGGACAGGGAGGGGAACGGACTGAAGCTTTCTTT.

The J gene is TRBJ1-4, the V gene TRBV7-6; TRBD1 agrees at 8 bases. The J segment lost 7 bases and the V segment lost 5 bases, leaving 6 bases of the junction unmatched. Germline V lookup: CDR1 SGHVS, CDR2 FNYEAQ. The CDR3 length is 14 residues. The DNA of the CDR3 is TGTGCCAGCAGCGAGACAGGGGAGGGTGAAAAACTGTTTTTT. It is translated as CASSETGEGEKLFF.

This clonotype has only a few counts. The chain joins TRBV4-1 to TRBJ2-5, with TRBD2 matching 8 bases. The germline V gene encodes CDR1 MGHRA and CDR2 YSYEKL. J lost 7 bases, V lost 1 base, and 8 bases had no gene match. CDR3 length: 15 amino acids. CDR3 DNA sequence: TGCGCCAGCAGCCAAGTCCGGGAGGGCCTGGGGACCCAGTACTTC. It codes for CASSQVREGLGTQYF.

The chain couples TRBV14 to TRBJ2-1; D gene unclear. V was shortened by 4 bases and J by 7 bases, with 8 bases between the two germline ends. CDR3 length: 12 residues. Germline-derived CDR1 and CDR2 are SGHDN and FVKESK. The CDR3 region is CASSRHGNEQFF. In nucleotides, the CDR3 is TGTGCCAGCAGCCGACACGGGAATGAGCAGTTCTTC.

This clonotype showed up just a few times. The chain joins TRBV19 to TRBJ1-2; D unresolved. CDR3 length equals 13 residues. CDR1 is LNHDA and CDR2 is SQIVND in the germline V gene (reference sequence). The V and J ends lost 0 bases and 9 bases respectively, with 11 bases between them. CDR3: CASSIDRSGSYTF. For the CDR3, the DNA is TGTGCCAGTAGTATAGACCGGAGTGGAAGCTACACCTTC.

In its sample, this clonotype was seen a few times. The V and J genes are TRBV24-1 and TRBJ2-1; tentative D call: TRBD1 (6 bases). Germline V gene sequence: CDR1 KGHDR, CDR2 SFDVKD. There are 15 residues in the CDR3. V was shortened by 4 bases and J by 4 bases, with 13 bases between the two germline ends. Here the CDR3 DNA reads TGTGCCACCAGTGAAGGGACAAGTTCATACAATGAGCAGTTCTTC. Translating gives CATSEGTSSYNEQFF.

This chain joins TRBV5-4 and TRBJ1-1; D call uncertain. In germline, CDR1 is SGHNT, CDR2 YYREEE (reference sequence). Trimming removed 0 bases from V and 1 base from J, with 10 bases in between. This CDR3 spans 15 amino acids. The CDR3: CASSLGERRNTEAFF. The CDR3 coding sequence is TGTGCCAGCAGCTTGGGGGAAAGGAGGAACACTGAAGCTTTCTTT.

This clonotype was detected only a few times. The CDR3 nucleotides are TGTGCCAGCAGCTACCGAGGGACTAGCGGGAGCACAGATACGCAGTATTTT. It specifies CASSYRGTSGSTDTQYF. The chain has TRBV7-9 and TRBJ2-3, with TRBD2 matching over 12 bases. This CDR3 spans 17 amino acids. V lost 4 bases and J lost 0; bases outside the gene matches: 5. Germline V lookup: CDR1 SEHNR, CDR2 FQNEAQ (reference sequence).

This chain joins TRBV5-1 and TRBJ1-1; 9 bases align to TRBD1. The CDR3 has 18 amino acids. V dropped 2 bases and J dropped 2; count of bases not matched to a gene: 13. Germline V gene data show CDR1 as SGHRS and CDR2 as YFSETQ. In DNA form, the CDR3 reads TGCGCCAGCAGCTTCGCCCCACAGGGGGCCGCTAGAAACACTGAAGCTTTCTTT. Translating it yields CASSFAPQGAARNTEAFF. Looking up the rest from reference TRBV5-1 and TRBJ1-1 gives the full variable domain: KAGVTQTPRYLIKTRGQQVTLSCSPISGHRSVSWYQQTPGQGLQFLFEYFSETQRNKGNFPGRFSGRQFSNSRSEMNVSTLELGDSALYLCASSFAPQGAARNTEAFFGQGTRLTVV.

CDR3 in DNA: TGTGCCAGCCACGGGAGGTCCTACAATGAGCAGTTCTTC. Translated, it gives CASHGRSYNEQFF. V is TRBV27 and J is TRBJ2-1; 7 bases line up with TRBD2. CDR1 and CDR2 (germline): MNHEY, SMNVEV (reference sequence). The CDR3 loop spans 13 amino acids. With V trimmed by 8 bases and J by 1 base, 2 bases remained unmatched.

With respect to this clonotype: Because the CDR3 is missing its conserved closing phenylalanine or tryptophan, this is likely a read error. The chain has TRBV4-1 and TRBJ1-3; a weak D match, TRBD1 (5 bases). Trimming stripped 1 base from V and 3 bases from J, with 10 bases between. Germline-derived CDR1 and CDR2 are MGHRA and YSYEKL. The CDR3 length is 15 residues. The CDR3 protein is CASSQVDSLGNTIYV. In DNA, the CDR3 is TGCGCCAGCAGCCAAGTCGACAGTCTTGGAAACACCATATATGTT.

The rearrangement links TRBV7-9 to TRBJ1-2; D is perhaps TRBD1 (5 bases). Trimming took off 2 bases at V and 1 base at J, with 14 bases between the two ends. The CDR3 is made up of 16 amino acids. Germline V gives CDR1 SEHNR, CDR2 FQNEAQ (reference sequence). CDR3 bases: TGTGCCAGCAGCTTACTTGGACAAGGCGTTAACTATGGCTACACCTTC. The encoded protein is CASSLLGQGVNYGYTF.

This clonotype has just a few counts. The CDR3 DNA follows: TGTGCCAGCAGCCCGAAGGGTCCCTGGGATAACACCATATATTTT. Translated, it gives CASSPKGPWDNTIYF. The rearrangement uses TRBV7-2 and TRBJ1-3; no clear D gene. Germline V gene sequence: CDR1 SGHTA, CDR2 FQGNSA. V was trimmed by 5 bases and J by 7 bases, leaving 18 bases between them. The CDR3 is 15 residues long. Full variable domain (outside the CDR3, taken from reference TRBV7-2 and TRBJ1-3): GAGVSQSPSNKVTEKGKDVELRCDPISGHTALYWYRQSLGQGLEFLIYFQGNSAPDKSGLPSDRFSAERTGGSVSTLTIQRTQQEDSAVYLCASSPKGPWDNTIYFGEGSWLTVV.

In its sample, this clonotype was seen many times. The CDR3 sequence: CASSFNREGTEAFF. The CDR3 bases are TGTGCCAGCAGTTTTAACAGGGAGGGGACTGAAGCTTTCTTT. The V and J genes are TRBV12-3 or TRBV12-4 and TRBJ1-1, with D perhaps matching TRBD1 (6 bases). CDR3 size: 14 residues. V shed 3 bases and J shed 5 bases, with 13 bases lying between them.